A few counts support the clone carrying this TCR beta chain. Its matching antigen is unknown. The sample originates from a study of blood T cells in healthy people across ages. Study results and caveats: Possibly, changes in expanded clonotypes were confounded because donor CMV status was unknown.

Together with a sample-barcoded 5' primer, a J-beta primer mix was included in a second PCR lasting about 6 to 11 cycles. TCRdb analysed the 5' RACE reads with MiXCR anew, one entry per CDR3 protein. The top ten hold 25% to 35% of the sample, which has roughly 830,000 distinct CDR3 sequences, 60% to 80% seen once. This receptor was identified in a man aged 25 to 45 in good health. The specimen sequenced was blood.

The DNA of the CDR3 is TGTGCCAGTAGTACGGAGGCGTACGAGCAGTACTTC. It encodes CASSTEAYEQYF. The chain uses TRBV19 and TRBJ2-7, with D perhaps TRBD2 (5 bases). Germline CDR1 LNHDA, CDR2 SQIVND (reference sequence). The V gene lost 4 bases and the J gene lost 4 bases, with 8 bases spanning the gap. The CDR3 has 12 amino acids. Based on the CDR3 plus reference TRBV19 and TRBJ2-7, the full variable domain is DGGITQSPKYLFRKEGQNVTLSCEQNLNHDAMYWYRQDPGQGLRLIYYSQIVNDFQKGDIAEGYSVSREKKESFPLTVTSAQKNPTAFYLCASSTEAYEQYFGPGTRLTVT.